Shown below are 14 T cell receptor beta chains from a single sample sequenced in a study of blood T cell repertoires in COVID-19. Here immunoSEQ multiplex PCR was the method, and the copy in TCRdb shows in-frame clones only, minus some. The top ten clones hold around 6.9% of a sample with about 190,000 clones, about 80% of them seen once. Material: peripheral blood. Source of these receptors: a man in his sixties with acute or convalescent COVID-19.

V usage is TRBV6-4 and J usage is TRBJ2-1; D is uncertain. The CDR3 has 13 amino acids. The V gene lost 3 bases and the J gene lost 8 bases, with 11 bases spanning the gap. Looked up from germline, CDR1 is MRHNA and CDR2 is SNTAGT. CDR3 DNA sequence: TGTGCCAGCAGTGAGCAGGAACGAGATGAGCAGTTCTTC. This gives the protein CASSEQERDEQFF.

V usage is TRBV19 and J usage is TRBJ2-7; D is unresolved. V lost 1 base, J lost 1 base, and 8 bases lay in between. The CDR3 length is 14 residues. Germline CDR1 and CDR2: LNHDA and SQIVND (reference sequence). Written as DNA, the CDR3 is TGTGCCAGTAGTATAGGGCAGGTATCCTACGAGCAGTACTTC. Translation: CASSIGQVSYEQYF.

The V gene is TRBV27, the J gene TRBJ2-7, with D perhaps matching TRBD1 (6 bases). Germline values: CDR1 MNHEY, CDR2 SMNVEV (reference sequence). Trimming removed 7 bases from V and 5 bases from J, with 24 bases in between. This CDR3 has 16 amino acids. CDR3 sequence: CASTTTYLQGVHEQYF. The CDR3 region has the DNA TGTGCCAGCACCACTACCTACCTACAGGGAGTACACGAGCAGTACTTC.

This clone was observed a handful of times. At the DNA level, this CDR3 is encoded by other sequences in the same sample as well. The chain joins TRBV19 to TRBJ1-1; tentative D call: TRBD1 (5 bases). The CDR3 totals 13 residues. The V gene lost 0 bases and the J gene lost 3 bases, with 5 bases spanning the gap. CDR1 is LNHDA, CDR2 SQIVND, per germline (reference sequence). The CDR3 loop reads CASSIDRDTEAFF. In DNA, the CDR3 is TGTGCCAGTAGTATAGACAGGGACACTGAAGCTTTCTTT.

The gene calls are TRBV6-5 and TRBJ2-7; D gene unclear. Germline lookup yields CDR1 MNHEY and CDR2 SVGAGI. V was clipped by 4 bases and J by 0 bases, with 10 bases between them. The CDR3 is 14 amino acids. CDR3 region: CASSFTYSSYEQYF. The CDR3 nucleotides read TGTGCCAGCAGTTTTACTTACAGCTCCTACGAGCAGTACTTC.

The chain combines TRBV4-1 with TRBJ1-1, with D uncertain. This CDR3 is 14 amino acids long. Trimming removed 1 base at V and 2 bases at J, with 8 bases between. Per germline, CDR1 MGHRA and CDR2 YSYEKL. The CDR3 region is CASSQARLNTEAFF. Here the CDR3 DNA reads TGCGCCAGCAGCCAAGCTCGTCTAAACACTGAAGCTTTCTTT.

This sequence joins TRBV6-5 and TRBJ2-7; 9 bases fit TRBD1. CDR3 length: 14 residues. J was trimmed by 2 bases and V by 4 bases; bases with no gene match: 3. From germline, CDR1 is MNHEY and CDR2 SVGAGI. CDR3 residues: CASSLGTGTYEQYF. The CDR3 bases are TGTGCCAGCAGTTTAGGGACAGGGACCTACGAGCAGTACTTC.

This sequence joins TRBV27 and TRBJ2-3; TRBD1 matches at 11 bases. Per the germline V gene, CDR1 is MNHEY and CDR2 is SMNVEV (reference sequence). CDR3 length equals 16 residues. V shed 5 bases, J shed 1 base, and the junction held 5 bases outside the gene matches. Written as DNA, the CDR3 is TGTGCCAGCAGTCCTTGGACAGGGGGCGGCACAGATACGCAGTATTTT. Translation gives CASSPWTGGGTDTQYF.

The gene calls are TRBV6-5 and TRBJ1-2; 7 positions match TRBD1. The germline V gene has CDR1 MNHEY and CDR2 SVGAGI. V was clipped by 0 bases and J by 4 bases; unmatched bases: 5. This CDR3 is 15 amino acids long. The CDR3 is CASSYSGRGFYGYTF. Written as DNA, the CDR3 is TGTGCCAGCAGTTACTCGGGCAGGGGGTTCTATGGCTACACCTTC.

This clone appeared once. The chain couples TRBV5-5 to TRBJ2-2; D possibly corresponds to TRBD2 (6 bases). Germline V gene data show CDR1 as SGHKS and CDR2 as YYEKEE (reference sequence). The CDR3 runs to 16 residues. V was trimmed by 4 bases and J by 4 bases, leaving 17 bases between them. DNA of the CDR3: TGTGCCAGCAGCCCGACGGGCCCTAGCGTCACCGGGGAGCTGTTTTTT. Translation: CASSPTGPSVTGELFF.

The V gene is TRBV19, the J gene TRBJ2-2, with TRBD1 as a possible D gene (5 bases). This CDR3 region has 14 residues. V gave up 10 bases and J gave up 6 bases, with 18 bases separating them. Germline V gene data show CDR1 as LNHDA and CDR2 as SQIVND (reference sequence). DNA for the CDR3: TGTGCCACCCTACGCCAGGGTTCCCCCGGGGAGCTGTTTTTT. Amino acid sequence: CATLRQGSPGELFF.

The chain is built from TRBV7-9 and TRBJ2-1, with 9 bases matching TRBD2. Germline CDR1 reads SEHNR; CDR2 reads FQNEAQ (reference sequence). There are 16 residues in the CDR3. V was pared by 3 bases and J by 2 bases, with 5 bases of the junction left unmatched. The CDR3 DNA sequence: TGTGCCAGCAGCTTTCTTAGCGGGGGAGCCTACAATGAGCAGTTCTTC. It codes for CASSFLSGGAYNEQFF. The variable domain in full, with the rest retrieved from reference TRBV7-9 and TRBJ2-1, is DTGVSQNPRHKITKRGQNVTFRCDPISEHNRLYWYRQTLGQGPEFLTYFQNEAQLEKSRLLSDRFSAERPKGSFSTLEIQRTEQGDSAMYLCASSFLSGGAYNEQFFGPGTRLTVL.

The rearrangement links TRBV5-1 to TRBJ2-1, with a tentative D call TRBD2 (6 bases). The V and J ends lost 5 bases and 8 bases respectively, with 8 bases between them. Germline assignment: CDR1 SGHRS and CDR2 YFSETQ. The CDR3 extends over 11 amino acids. The CDR3 loop reads CASRTSDEQFF. The CDR3, as DNA: TGCGCCAGCAGGACTAGTGATGAGCAGTTCTTC. Drawing the rest from reference TRBV5-1 and TRBJ2-1, the complete variable domain is KAGVTQTPRYLIKTRGQQVTLSCSPISGHRSVSWYQQTPGQGLQFLFEYFSETQRNKGNFPGRFSGRQFSNSRSEMNVSTLELGDSALYLCASRTSDEQFFGPGTRLTVL.

CDR3 nucleotides: TGCGCCAGCAGCACGGTAGCGAACACTGAAGCTTTCTTT. This encodes CASSTVANTEAFF. V gene TRBV4-1 combines with J gene TRBJ1-1; D is unresolved. Trimming pared 5 bases from V and 1 base from J, leaving 8 bases between. In germline, CDR1 is MGHRA, CDR2 YSYEKL. This CDR3 region has 13 residues.